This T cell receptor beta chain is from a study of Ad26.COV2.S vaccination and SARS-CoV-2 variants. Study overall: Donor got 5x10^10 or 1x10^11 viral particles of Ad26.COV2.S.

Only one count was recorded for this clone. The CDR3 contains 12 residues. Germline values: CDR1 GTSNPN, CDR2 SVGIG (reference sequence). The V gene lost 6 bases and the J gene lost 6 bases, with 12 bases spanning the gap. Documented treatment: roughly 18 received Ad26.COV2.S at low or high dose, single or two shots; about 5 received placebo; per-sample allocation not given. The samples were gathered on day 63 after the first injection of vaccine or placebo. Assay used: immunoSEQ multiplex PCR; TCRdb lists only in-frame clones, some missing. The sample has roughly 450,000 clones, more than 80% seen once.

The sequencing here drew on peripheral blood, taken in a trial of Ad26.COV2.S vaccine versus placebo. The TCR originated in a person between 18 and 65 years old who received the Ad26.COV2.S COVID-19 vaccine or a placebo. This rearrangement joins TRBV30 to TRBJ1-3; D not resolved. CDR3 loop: CACQPRENTIYF. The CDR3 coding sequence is TGTGCCTGCCAACCGAGAGAAAACACCATATATTTT.